Listed here are 23 T cell receptor beta chains from one sample, sequenced in a study of blood T cell repertoires in COVID-19. The assay was immunoSEQ multiplex PCR, and TCRdb's table has in-frame clones only and misses some. This sample has some 16,000 clones, with about 81% found just once. The specimen sequenced was peripheral blood. The source is a man between 60 and 70 years old with acute or convalescent COVID-19.

The chain joins TRBV19 to TRBJ2-1; 8 positions match TRBD2. The junction had 4 bases not matched to a gene; V was cut back by 2 bases and J by 4 bases. The CDR3 spans 15 residues. In germline, CDR1 is LNHDA, CDR2 SQIVND (reference sequence). CDR3 region: CASSISQRGYNEQFF. The DNA for the CDR3 is TGTGCCAGTAGTATAAGCCAGCGGGGGTACAATGAGCAGTTCTTC.

For this clone: The junction departs from germline at one end; a sequencing error may be responsible. This sequence joins TRBV5-1 and TRBJ2-3; 13 bases align to TRBD2. CDR3 size: 14 residues. Germline V gene lookup returns CDR1 SGHRS and CDR2 YFSETQ. Here the CDR3 reads CASSFGLAGALGDF. CDR3 coding DNA: TGCGCCAGCAGCTTCGGACTAGCGGGGGCCCTTGGAGATTTT.

This clone has just a few counts. This chain connects TRBV12-3 or TRBV12-4 to TRBJ1-2, with TRBD1 as a possible D gene (6 bases). The CDR3 is made up of 13 amino acids. V was trimmed by 0 bases and J by 7 bases, leaving 9 bases between them. The CDR3, as DNA: TGTGCCAGCAGTTTAGCGGGGGCAGGTGGCTACACCTTC. It is translated as CASSLAGAGGYTF.

The V call is TRBV6-5, the J call TRBJ2-7; tentative D call: TRBD1 (6 bases). Trimming removed 6 bases from V and 0 bases from J, with 12 bases in between. The CDR3 totals 14 residues. Germline V gene data show CDR1 as MNHEY and CDR2 as SVGAGI. The CDR3 DNA reads as TGTGCCAGCAGCGTTACAGGGAGCTCCTACGAGCAGTACTTC. Its translation is CASSVTGSSYEQYF.

This rearrangement joins TRBV9 to TRBJ2-1; 9 bases fit TRBD2. The germline V gene has CDR1 SGDLS and CDR2 YYNGEE. Trimming removed 0 bases from V and 7 bases from J; junction bases left unmatched: 11. This CDR3 contains 17 residues. The CDR3 nucleotides read TGTGCCAGCAGCGTAGCTACTCGAGCGGGGGGAAGGAATGAGCAGTTCTTC. It encodes CASSVATRAGGRNEQFF.

The V gene is TRBV6-5, the J gene TRBJ1-6; D is possibly TRBD1 (6 bases). V lost 6 bases, J lost 3 bases, and 9 bases lay in between. The germline gives CDR1 MNHEY, CDR2 SVGAGI. The CDR3 consists of 14 residues. The CDR3 loop is CASRDSRYNSPLHF. The CDR3 bases are TGTGCCAGCAGGGACAGCCGCTATAATTCACCCCTCCACTTT.

The CDR3 coding sequence is TGTGCCACCAGTGATTTGGGCCTTGGCTACACCTTC. This gives the protein CATSDLGLGYTF. This chain uses TRBV24-1 with TRBJ1-2; unclear D gene. This CDR3 is built from 12 residues. V lost 0 bases and J lost 7, with 5 bases in between. Looked up from germline, CDR1 is KGHDR and CDR2 is SFDVKD.

This chain's CDR3 is CASSIAGAGYEQYF. CDR3 sequence (DNA): TGTGCCAGTAGTATTGCGGGGGCCGGGTACGAGCAGTACTTC. The V and J genes are TRBV19 and TRBJ2-7, with D perhaps TRBD2 (7 bases). CDR3 length: 14 amino acids. V was pared by 3 bases and J by 4 bases, with 13 bases between. In germline, CDR1 is LNHDA, CDR2 SQIVND (reference sequence).

The rearrangement links TRBV6-4 to TRBJ2-6, with 7 bases fitting TRBD1. The CDR3 consists of 19 residues. V shed 7 bases and J 0 bases; nucleotides not matched to a gene: 15. Germline values: CDR1 MRHNA, CDR2 SNTAGT. The CDR3, as DNA: TGTGCCAGCAAGGGCGCCCGGAGACAGGGATCCTCTGGGGCCAACGTCCTGACTTTC. Its protein is CASKGARRQGSSGANVLTF.

As DNA, the CDR3 is TGTGCCACCAGCAGAGATCGGGCGGGGGGAGACAATGAGCAGTTCTTC. Translating it yields CATSRDRAGGDNEQFF. V gene TRBV15 combines with J gene TRBJ2-1; 8 nucleotides match TRBD2. From germline, CDR1 is LNHNV and CDR2 YYDKDF (reference sequence). V was pared by 0 bases and J by 5 bases, with 6 bases of the junction left unmatched. The CDR3 loop spans 16 amino acids.

The genes are TRBV5-1 and TRBJ2-3; D is unclear. The length of the CDR3 is 11 residues. Per the germline V gene, CDR1 is SGHRS and CDR2 is YFSETQ. V was pared by 3 bases and J by 5 bases, with 4 bases between. DNA for the CDR3: TGCGCCAGCAGCTCAGGAGATACGCAGTATTTT. It specifies CASSSGDTQYF.

The V and J genes are TRBV9 and TRBJ2-2; D ambiguous. Trimming took off 1 base at V and 3 bases at J, with 4 bases between the two ends. CDR3 size: 13 residues. The germline V gene encodes CDR1 SGDLS and CDR2 YYNGEE. CDR3 coding DNA: TGTGCCAGCAGCGTAACAGACACCGGGGAGCTGTTTTTT. It codes for CASSVTDTGELFF.

The chain carries TRBV7-2 and TRBJ2-7, with TRBD1 as a possible D gene (5 bases). Germline loops: CDR1 SGHTA, CDR2 FQGNSA. This CDR3 has 14 residues. Trimming took 6 bases from V and 3 from J, leaving 15 bases between them. This CDR3 is CASSSKGNLYEQYF. CDR3 in DNA: TGTGCCAGCAGTTCTAAGGGGAATCTCTACGAGCAGTACTTC.

The J gene is TRBJ2-1, the V gene TRBV5-4, with 7 bases lining up with TRBD2. Germline CDR1 and CDR2: SGHNT and YYREEE (reference sequence). V shed 3 bases, J shed 12 bases, and the junction held 9 bases outside the gene matches. The CDR3 contains 13 residues. CDR3 in DNA: TGTGCCAGCAGCTGGGGGGGAAGAGAATGGCAGTTCTTC. This translates into CASSWGGREWQFF.

This chain links TRBV27 with TRBJ2-1; D uncertain. Germline values: CDR1 MNHEY, CDR2 SMNVEV (reference sequence). This CDR3 is 13 amino acids long. The V and J ends lost 4 bases and 10 bases respectively, with 14 bases between them. The CDR3 DNA follows: TGTGCCAGCAGTTCCCGGTTGGGCTCGGAGCAGTTCTTC. Its translation: CASSSRLGSEQFF.

On this clone itself: Other DNA sequences within the sample encode an identical CDR3. The gene calls are TRBV4-2 and TRBJ1-2, with D perhaps TRBD1 (6 bases). V lost 0 bases to trimming and J lost 8 bases, with 13 bases between them. The CDR3 runs 14 residues. Germline assignment: CDR1 LGHNA and CDR2 YNFKEQ. The CDR3 here is CASSQDVAGVGYTF. In DNA, the CDR3 is TGTGCCAGCAGCCAAGATGTGGCAGGGGTCGGCTACACCTTC.

The CDR3 bases are TGTGCCAGTAGTCCTAGGGCTAGCGGGGAGCTCTACGAGCAGTACTTC. The encoded protein is CASSPRASGELYEQYF. The rearrangement uses TRBV19 and TRBJ2-7, with 9 bases lining up with TRBD2. V was pared by 5 bases and J by 3 bases, with 11 bases of the junction left unmatched. Germline V lookup: CDR1 LNHDA, CDR2 SQIVND (reference sequence). The CDR3 extends over 16 amino acids. Filled out from reference TRBV19 and TRBJ2-7, the complete variable domain reads DGGITQSPKYLFRKEGQNVTLSCEQNLNHDAMYWYRQDPGQGLRLIYYSQIVNDFQKGDIAEGYSVSREKKESFPLTVTSAQKNPTAFYLCASSPRASGELYEQYFGPGTRLTVT.

This chain uses TRBV11-1 with TRBJ2-3, with D unclear. The germline V gene has CDR1 SGHAT and CDR2 FQDESV (reference sequence). This CDR3 contains 13 residues. With 1 base removed from V and 4 bases from J, the gap between germline ends came to 6 bases. The CDR3 DNA sequence: TGTGCCAGCAGCTTAGATCTTGCAGATACGCAGTATTTT. Its translation: CASSLDLADTQYF.

This sequence joins TRBV2 and TRBJ1-2; D is unclear. The V gene lost 6 bases and the J gene lost 6 bases, with 14 bases spanning the gap. There are 13 residues in the CDR3. The germline gives CDR1 SNHLY, CDR2 FYNNEI. CDR3 protein: CASSRGHADGYTF. Written as DNA, the CDR3 is TGTGCCAGCAGCAGAGGGCATGCAGATGGCTACACCTTC.

The chain couples TRBV5-1 to TRBJ1-1; a weak D match, TRBD1 (5 bases). CDR1 is SGHRS, CDR2 YFSETQ, per germline. This CDR3 is 13 amino acids long. V was clipped by 4 bases and J by 1 base, with 8 bases between them. The CDR3: CASSGGTNTEAFF. DNA of the CDR3: TGCGCCAGCAGCGGCGGGACGAACACTGAAGCTTTCTTT.

CDR3 in amino acids: CASSAGTSGTGELFF. The CDR3 DNA reads as TGTGCCAGCAGCGCCGGGACTAGCGGTACCGGGGAGCTGTTTTTT. The chain carries TRBV9 and TRBJ2-2; 11 positions match TRBD2. Trimming removed 3 bases from V and 5 bases from J; junction bases left unmatched: 3. Germline V lookup: CDR1 SGDLS, CDR2 YYNGEE. The CDR3 has 15 residues.

This clone was seen just once. The gene calls are TRBV4-2 and TRBJ2-1; 11 positions match TRBD2. V was clipped by 0 bases and J by 13 bases; unmatched bases: 5. CDR3 length equals 14 residues. The germline V gene has CDR1 LGHNA and CDR2 YNFKEQ. The CDR3 reads CASSQDRLAGGQFF. In DNA form, the CDR3 reads TGTGCCAGCAGCCAAGATCGGCTAGCGGGGGGTCAGTTCTTC.

The rearrangement uses TRBV28 and TRBJ1-4; TRBD1 matches 7 bases. From germline, CDR1 is MDHEN and CDR2 SYDVKM. Unmatched junction bases numbered 8, after V lost 6 bases and J lost 4 bases. This CDR3 contains 15 residues. This CDR3 is CASRGNQGDNEKLFF. The CDR3 DNA is TGTGCCAGCAGGGGGAATCAGGGGGATAATGAAAAACTGTTTTTT.